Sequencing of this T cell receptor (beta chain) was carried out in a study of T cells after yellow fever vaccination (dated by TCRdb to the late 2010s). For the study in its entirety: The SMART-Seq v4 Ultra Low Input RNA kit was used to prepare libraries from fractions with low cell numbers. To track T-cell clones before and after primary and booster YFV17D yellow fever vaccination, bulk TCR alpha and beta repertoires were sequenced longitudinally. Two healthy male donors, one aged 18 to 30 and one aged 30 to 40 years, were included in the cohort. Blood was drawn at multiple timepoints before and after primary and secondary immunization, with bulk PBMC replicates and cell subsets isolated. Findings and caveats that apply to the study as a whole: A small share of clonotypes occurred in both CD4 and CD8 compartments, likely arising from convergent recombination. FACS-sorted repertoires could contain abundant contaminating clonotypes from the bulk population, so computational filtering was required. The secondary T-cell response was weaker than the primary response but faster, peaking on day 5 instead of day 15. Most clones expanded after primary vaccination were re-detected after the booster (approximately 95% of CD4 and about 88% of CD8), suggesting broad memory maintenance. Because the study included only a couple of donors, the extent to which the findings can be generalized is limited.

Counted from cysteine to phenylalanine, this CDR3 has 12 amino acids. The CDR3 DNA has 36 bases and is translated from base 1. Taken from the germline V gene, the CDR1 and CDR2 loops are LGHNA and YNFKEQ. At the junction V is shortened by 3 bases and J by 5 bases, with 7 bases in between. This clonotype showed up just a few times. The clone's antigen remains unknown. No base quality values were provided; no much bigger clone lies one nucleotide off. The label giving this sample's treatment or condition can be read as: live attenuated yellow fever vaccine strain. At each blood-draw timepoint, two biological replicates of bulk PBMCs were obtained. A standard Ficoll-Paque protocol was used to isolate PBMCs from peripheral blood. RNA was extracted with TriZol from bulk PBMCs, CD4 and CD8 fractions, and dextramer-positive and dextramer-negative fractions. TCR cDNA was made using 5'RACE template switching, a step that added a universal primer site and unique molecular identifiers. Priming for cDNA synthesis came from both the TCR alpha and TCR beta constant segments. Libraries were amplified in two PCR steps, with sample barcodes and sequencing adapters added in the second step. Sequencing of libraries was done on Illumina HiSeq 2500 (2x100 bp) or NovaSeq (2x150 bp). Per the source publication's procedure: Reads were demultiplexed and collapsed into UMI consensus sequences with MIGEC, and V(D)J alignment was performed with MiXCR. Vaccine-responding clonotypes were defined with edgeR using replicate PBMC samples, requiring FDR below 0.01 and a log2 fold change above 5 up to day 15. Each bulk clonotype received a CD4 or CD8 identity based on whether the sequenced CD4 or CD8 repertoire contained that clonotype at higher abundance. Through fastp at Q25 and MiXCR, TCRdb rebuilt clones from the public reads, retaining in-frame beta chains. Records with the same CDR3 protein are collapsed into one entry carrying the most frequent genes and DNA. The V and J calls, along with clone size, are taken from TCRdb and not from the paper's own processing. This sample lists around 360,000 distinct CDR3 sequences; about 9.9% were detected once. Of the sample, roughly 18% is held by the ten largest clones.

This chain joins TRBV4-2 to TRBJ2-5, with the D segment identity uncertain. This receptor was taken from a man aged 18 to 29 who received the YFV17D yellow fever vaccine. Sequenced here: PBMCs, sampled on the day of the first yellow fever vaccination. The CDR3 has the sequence CASSQLSETQYF. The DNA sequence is TGTGCCAGCAGCCAGCTTAGTGAGACCCAGTACTTC.